These T cell receptor beta chains were read from a single sample in a study of T cell responses to AZD1222 COVID-19 vaccine. Here immunoSEQ multiplex PCR was the method, and the copy in TCRdb shows in-frame clones only, minus some. The sample holds approximately 60,000 clones, roughly 80% seen once. The material was peripheral blood, obtained on day 0 of AZD1222 vaccination. Every receptor here comes from an adult in good health. The CDR3 runs from the conserved cysteine through the conserved F or W. The D gene is left open where the match is weak. Part of the rows lack a size; the others show once, few, many or a class for expanded clones.

- | TRBD1 | TRBJ2-1 | TRBV7-9 | CASSLGQGVEYNEQFF | TGTGCCAGCAGCCTGGGACAGGGGGTGGAGTACAATGAGCAGTTCTTC
- | TRBD1 | TRBJ2-1 | TRBV7-9 | CASSRPGQGVNEQFF | TGTGCCAGCAGCCGGCCGGGACAGGGGGTGAATGAGCAGTTCTTC
few | - | TRBJ2-5 | TRBV30 | CAWSPGVQETQYF | TGTGCCTGGAGTCCCGGGGTTCAAGAGACCCAGTACTTC
- | - | TRBJ2-1 | TRBV19 | CASSRGLIYNEQFF | TGTGCCAGTAGTCGCGGATTGATTTACAATGAGCAGTTCTTC
- | TRBD2 | TRBJ2-7 | TRBV10-3 | CAIGTSGTYEQYF | TGTGCCATTGGGACTAGCGGAACCTACGAGCAGTACTTC
- | - | TRBJ1-3 | TRBV14 | CASRLISGNTIYF | TGTGCCAGCCGACTGATCTCTGGAAACACCATATATTTT
- | - | TRBJ1-2 | TRBV7-2 | CASSLHYGYTF | TGTGCCAGCAGCTTGCACTATGGCTACACCTTC
- | TRBD1 | TRBJ1-5 | TRBV2 | CASSDRQGGQPQHF | TGTGCCAGCAGTGATCGACAGGGGGGTCAGCCCCAGCATTTT
- | TRBD1 | TRBJ1-5 | TRBV19 | CASSSGQSQPQHF | TGTGCCAGTAGTTCGGGACAGAGTCAGCCCCAGCATTTT
- | - | TRBJ1-5 | TRBV19 | CASSSQGNQPQHF | TGTGCCAGTAGTTCGCAGGGAAATCAGCCCCAGCATTTT
- | - | TRBJ2-1 | TRBV27 | CASTPVGPGNEQFF | TGTGCCAGCACCCCAGTTGGGCCGGGGAATGAGCAGTTCTTC
- | - | TRBJ1-2 | TRBV19 | CASTGSPQTRSYGYTF | TGTGCCAGTACCGGATCCCCCCAAACCCGCAGCTATGGCTACACCTTC
- | - | TRBJ1-1 | TRBV6-2/TRBV6-3 | CASSYEDSNTEAFF | TGTGCCAGCAGTTACGAGGACTCGAACACTGAAGCTTTCTTT
- | TRBD2 | TRBJ2-1 | TRBV4-1 | CASSQGTSQQFF | TGCGCCAGCAGCCAAGGGACTAGCCAGCAGTTCTTC
- | TRBD1 | TRBJ1-2 | TRBV5-1 | CASRPTGGAGGYTF | TGCGCCAGCAGACCTACAGGGGGCGCTGGTGGCTACACCTTC
once | - | TRBJ2-7 | TRBV7-2 | CASSLYNVYEQYF | TGTGCCAGCAGCTTATACAACGTCTACGAGCAGTACTTC
- | - | TRBJ2-7 | TRBV3-1/TRBV3-2 | CASSLGFLGYEQYF | TGTGCCAGCAGCCTAGGTTTTCTCGGCTACGAGCAGTACTTC
- | TRBD1 | TRBJ1-4 | TRBV19 | CASTVDRGPNEKLFF | TGTGCCAGTACCGTCGACAGGGGGCCTAATGAAAAACTGTTTTTT
once | - | TRBJ2-1 | TRBV4-3 | CASSQDTGDNEQFF | TGCGCCAGCAGCCAGGACACAGGAGACAATGAGCAGTTCTTC
once | TRBD2 | TRBJ2-7 | TRBV3-1/TRBV3-2 | CASSHSGGALYEQYF | TGTGCCAGCAGTCATAGCGGGGGGGCGCTATACGAGCAGTACTTC
once | TRBD1 | TRBJ2-1 | TRBV3-1/TRBV3-2 | CASSLNPGGNEQFF | TGTGCCAGCAGCCTAAATCCAGGGGGCAATGAGCAGTTCTTC
- | TRBD1 | TRBJ2-2 | TRBV6-2/TRBV6-3 | CASSLNRGTGELFF | TGTGCCAGCAGTTTAAACAGGGGCACCGGGGAGCTGTTTTTT
- | TRBD2 | TRBJ2-3 | TRBV7-8 | CASSLTSGEVDTQYF | TGTGCCAGCAGCTTGACTAGCGGGGAAGTAGATACGCAGTATTTT
- | TRBD1 | TRBJ1-1 | TRBV28 | CASSFGGSGTGREAFF | TGTGCCAGCAGTTTCGGGGGGTCCGGGACAGGGAGGGAAGCTTTCTTT
- | TRBD1 | TRBJ2-2 | TRBV5-1 | CASSSRTGETGELFF | TGCGCCAGCAGCTCCAGGACAGGGGAGACCGGGGAGCTGTTTTTT
- | TRBD1 | TRBJ1-6 | TRBV6-6 | CASRSRQGLLSLHF | TGTGCCAGCAGGAGTAGACAGGGCTTACTGTCCCTCCACTTT
- | - | TRBJ2-7 | TRBV5-4 | CASSLDGATRGSYEQYF | TGTGCCAGCAGCTTGGACGGGGCAACCCGGGGCTCCTACGAGCAGTACTTC
- | TRBD2 | TRBJ2-2 | TRBV7-2 | CASSLSGERGGELFF | TGTGCCAGCAGCCTTAGCGGGGAGAGGGGCGGGGAGCTGTTTTTT
- | - | TRBJ2-7 | TRBV18 | CASSPDYEQYF | TGTGCCAGCTCACCCGATTACGAGCAGTACTTC
- | TRBD1 | TRBJ2-1 | TRBV5-1 | CASSFTGGSVDEQFF | TGCGCCAGCAGCTTCACAGGGGGCAGTGTCGATGAGCAGTTCTTC
- | - | TRBJ2-5 | TRBV7-2 | CASSLEPRATQYF | TGTGCCAGCAGCTTAGAACCGAGGGCGACCCAGTACTTC
- | TRBD1 | TRBJ1-2 | TRBV30 | CAWITQGVGYGYTF | TGTGCCTGGATCACTCAGGGGGTTGGCTATGGCTACACCTTC
- | - | TRBJ2-7 | TRBV2 | CASSEGPVLYEQYF | TGTGCCAGCAGCGAGGGGCCAGTCCTCTACGAGCAGTACTTC
- | - | TRBJ2-1 | TRBV7-8 | CASSLDPGTLNEQFF | TGTGCCAGCAGCTTAGACCCAGGGACCCTGAATGAGCAGTTCTTC
- | TRBD1 | TRBJ1-4 | TRBV6-7 | CASSYVRGDEKLFF | TGTGCCAGCAGTTACGTCAGGGGGGATGAAAAACTGTTTTTT
- | TRBD1 | TRBJ1-3 | TRBV9 | CASSGGDSSGNTIYF | TGTGCCAGCAGCGGGGGGGACAGCTCTGGAAACACCATATATTTT
once | - | TRBJ1-4 | TRBV5-1 | CASSLGQNEKLFF | TGCGCCAGCAGCTTGGGACAGAATGAAAAACTGTTTTTT
- | TRBD2 | TRBJ2-1 | TRBV2 | CASSQSRGGIDEQFF | TGTGCCAGCAGTCAATCCCGGGGGGGAATCGATGAGCAGTTCTTC
few | TRBD2 | TRBJ2-7 | TRBV7-2 | CASSLAPPGLASHEQYF | TGTGCCAGCAGCTTAGCGCCCCCGGGACTAGCTTCCCACGAGCAGTACTTC
- | - | TRBJ2-3 | TRBV11-3 | CASSGDTQYF | TGTGCCAGCTCAGGAGATACGCAGTATTTT
- | - | TRBJ2-7 | TRBV5-1 | CASSLDGISYEQYF | TGCGCCAGCAGCTTGGACGGTATTTCCTACGAGCAGTACTTC
- | - | TRBJ1-4 | TRBV5-6 | CASSLFQSNEKLFF | TGTGCCAGCAGCTTGTTCCAGAGTAATGAAAAACTGTTTTTT
few | TRBD1 | TRBJ1-4 | TRBV14 | CASSRTGKEKLFF | TGTGCCAGCAGCAGGACAGGGAAAGAAAAACTGTTTTTT
few | TRBD2 | TRBJ2-2 | TRBV7-2 | CASSLLAGTGELFF | TGTGCCAGCAGCTTACTAGCGGGGACCGGGGAGCTGTTTTTT
- | TRBD1 | TRBJ2-1 | TRBV18 | CASSRQGVSYNEQFF | TGTGCCAGCTCAAGACAGGGGGTCTCCTACAATGAGCAGTTCTTC
once | - | TRBJ2-3 | TRBV13 | CASSPRVGGDTQYF | TGTGCCAGCAGCCCCCGGGTGGGAGGAGATACGCAGTATTTT
- | - | TRBJ1-5 | TRBV21-1 | CASSKGVREGNQPQHF | TGTGCCAGCAGCAAAGGGGTCAGGGAAGGCAATCAGCCCCAGCATTTT
- | TRBD1 | TRBJ2-7 | TRBV5-1 | CASSVSGTGGLGYEQYF | TGCGCCAGCAGCGTCTCCGGGACAGGGGGCTTAGGGTACGAGCAGTACTTC
few | - | TRBJ2-5 | TRBV30 | CAWSVEGVLGETQYF | TGTGCCTGGAGTGTAGAAGGGGTCCTGGGGGAGACCCAGTACTTC
- | - | TRBJ1-4 | TRBV2 | CASRNTATNEKLFF | TGTGCCAGCAGGAACACGGCAACTAATGAAAAACTGTTTTTT
- | - | TRBJ2-2 | TRBV10-2 | CASSWGGELFF | TGCGCCAGCAGTTGGGGAGGGGAGCTGTTTTTT
- | TRBD1 | TRBJ1-1 | TRBV11-1 | CASSLYQGAAEAFF | TGTGCCAGCAGCTTATACCAGGGGGCCGCTGAAGCTTTCTTT
- | - | TRBJ1-1 | TRBV7-2 | CASSLATEAFF | TGTGCCAGCAGCTTAGCGACTGAAGCTTTCTTT
- | TRBD1 | TRBJ1-3 | TRBV19 | CASTRRDRGDGNTIYF | TGTGCCAGTACTCGCAGGGACAGGGGCGACGGAAACACCATATATTTT